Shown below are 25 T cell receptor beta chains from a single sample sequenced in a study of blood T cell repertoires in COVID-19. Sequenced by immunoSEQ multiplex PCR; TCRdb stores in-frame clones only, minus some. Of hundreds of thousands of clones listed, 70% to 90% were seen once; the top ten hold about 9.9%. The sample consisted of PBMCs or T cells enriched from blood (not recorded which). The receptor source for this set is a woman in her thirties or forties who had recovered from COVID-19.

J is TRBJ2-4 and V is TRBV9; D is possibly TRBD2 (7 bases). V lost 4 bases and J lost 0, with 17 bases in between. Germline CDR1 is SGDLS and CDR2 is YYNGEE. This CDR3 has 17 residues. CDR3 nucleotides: TGTGCCAGCAGCCCGCTGGGAGGGGGGAGAGCCAAAAACATTCAGTACTTC. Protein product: CASSPLGGGRAKNIQYF.

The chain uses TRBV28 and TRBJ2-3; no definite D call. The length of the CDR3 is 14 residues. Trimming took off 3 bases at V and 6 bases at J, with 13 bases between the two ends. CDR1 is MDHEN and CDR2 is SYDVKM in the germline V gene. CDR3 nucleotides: TGTGCCAGCAGTTTTGAGAAACTATTGGATACGCAGTATTTT. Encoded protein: CASSFEKLLDTQYF.

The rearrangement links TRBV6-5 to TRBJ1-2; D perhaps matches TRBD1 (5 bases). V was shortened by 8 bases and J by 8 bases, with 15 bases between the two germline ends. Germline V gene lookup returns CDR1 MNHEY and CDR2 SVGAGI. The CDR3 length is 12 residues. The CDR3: CASFASDTGYTF. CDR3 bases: TGTGCCAGCTTCGCTTCGGACACGGGCTACACCTTC.

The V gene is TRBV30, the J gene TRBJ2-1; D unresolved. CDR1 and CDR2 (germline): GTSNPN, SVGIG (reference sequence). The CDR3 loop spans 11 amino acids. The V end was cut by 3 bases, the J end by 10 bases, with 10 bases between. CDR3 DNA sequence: TGTGCCTGGAGGCGAATGAAGGAGCAGTTCTTC. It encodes CAWRRMKEQFF.

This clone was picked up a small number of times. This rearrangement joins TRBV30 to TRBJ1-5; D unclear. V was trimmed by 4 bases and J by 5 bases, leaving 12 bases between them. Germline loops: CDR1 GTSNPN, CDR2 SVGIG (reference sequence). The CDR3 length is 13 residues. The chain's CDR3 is CAWTPTPDQPQHF. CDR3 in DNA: TGTGCCTGGACCCCCACTCCCGATCAGCCCCAGCATTTT.

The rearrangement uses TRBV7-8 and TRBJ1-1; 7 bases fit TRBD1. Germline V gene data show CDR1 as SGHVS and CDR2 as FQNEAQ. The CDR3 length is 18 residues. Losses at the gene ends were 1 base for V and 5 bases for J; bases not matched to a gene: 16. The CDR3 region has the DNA TGTGCCAGCAGCTTAGGGTATCCGGGACAGAGAGGCCTTACTGAAGCTTTCTTT. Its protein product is CASSLGYPGQRGLTEAFF.

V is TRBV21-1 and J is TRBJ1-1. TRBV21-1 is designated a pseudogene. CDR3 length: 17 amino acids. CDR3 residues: CASSKRRYRSMNTEAFF. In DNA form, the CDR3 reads TGTGCCAGCAGCAAAAGAAGGTATAGGAGCATGAACACTGAAGCTTTCTTT.

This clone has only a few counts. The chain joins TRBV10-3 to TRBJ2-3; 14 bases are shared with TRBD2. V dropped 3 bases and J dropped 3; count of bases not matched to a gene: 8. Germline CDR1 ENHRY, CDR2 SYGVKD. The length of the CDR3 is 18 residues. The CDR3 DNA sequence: TGTGCCATCAGTGAAGGACTAGCGGGGGGTCAGGGGACAGATACGCAGTATTTT. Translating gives CAISEGLAGGQGTDTQYF.

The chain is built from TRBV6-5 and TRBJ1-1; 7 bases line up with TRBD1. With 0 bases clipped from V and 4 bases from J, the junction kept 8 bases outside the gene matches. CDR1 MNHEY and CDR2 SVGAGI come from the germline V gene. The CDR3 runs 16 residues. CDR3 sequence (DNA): TGTGCCAGCAGTTACTCGCTAGGGGGCACGGGCACTGAAGCTTTCTTT. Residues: CASSYSLGGTGTEAFF.

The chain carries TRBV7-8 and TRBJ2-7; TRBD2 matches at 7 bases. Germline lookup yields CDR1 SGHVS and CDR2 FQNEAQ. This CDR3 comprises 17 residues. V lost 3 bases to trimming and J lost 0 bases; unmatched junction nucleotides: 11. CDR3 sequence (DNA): TGTGCCAGCAGCTTTAATTCGGGGAGGGACCCCTCCTACGAGCAGTACTTC. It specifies CASSFNSGRDPSYEQYF.

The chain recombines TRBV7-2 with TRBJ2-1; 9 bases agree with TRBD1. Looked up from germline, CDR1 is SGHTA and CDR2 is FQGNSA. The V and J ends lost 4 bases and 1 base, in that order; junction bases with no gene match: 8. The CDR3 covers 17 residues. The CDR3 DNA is TGTGCCAGCAGCTCTTATCCCGGGACAGGGTCCTACAATGAGCAGTTCTTC. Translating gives CASSSYPGTGSYNEQFF.

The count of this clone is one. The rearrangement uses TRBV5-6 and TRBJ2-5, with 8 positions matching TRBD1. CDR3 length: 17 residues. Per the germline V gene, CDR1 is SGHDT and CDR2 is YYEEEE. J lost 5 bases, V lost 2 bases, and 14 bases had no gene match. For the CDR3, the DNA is TGTGCCAGCAGCTTCCAAACAGGGGGACAACGTTGGGAGACCCAGTACTTC. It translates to CASSFQTGGQRWETQYF.

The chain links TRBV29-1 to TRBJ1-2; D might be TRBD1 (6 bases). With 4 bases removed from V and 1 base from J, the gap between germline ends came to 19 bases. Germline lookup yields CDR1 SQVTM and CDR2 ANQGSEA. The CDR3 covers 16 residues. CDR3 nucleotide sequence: TGCAGCGTTGCAATTTCTGGAGGACAGTTTAACTATGGCTACACCTTC. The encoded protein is CSVAISGGQFNYGYTF.

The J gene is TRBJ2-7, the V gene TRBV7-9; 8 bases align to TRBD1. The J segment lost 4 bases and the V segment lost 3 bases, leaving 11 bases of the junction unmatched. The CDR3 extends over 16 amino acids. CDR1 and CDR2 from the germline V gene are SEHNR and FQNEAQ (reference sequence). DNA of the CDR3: TGTGCCAGCAGCTTGGGCGACAGGGGTGATCGGTACGAGCAGTACTTC. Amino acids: CASSLGDRGDRYEQYF.

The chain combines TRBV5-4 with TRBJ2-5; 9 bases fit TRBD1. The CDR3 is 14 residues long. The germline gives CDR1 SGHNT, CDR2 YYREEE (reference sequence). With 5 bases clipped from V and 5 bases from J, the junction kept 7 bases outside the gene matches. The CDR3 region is CASRWTGVEETQYF. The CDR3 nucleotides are TGTGCCAGCAGATGGACAGGGGTGGAGGAGACCCAGTACTTC.

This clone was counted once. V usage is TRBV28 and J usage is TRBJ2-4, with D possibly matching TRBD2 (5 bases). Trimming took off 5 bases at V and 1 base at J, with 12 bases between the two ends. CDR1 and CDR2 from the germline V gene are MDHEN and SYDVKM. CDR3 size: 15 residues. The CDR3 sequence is CASSPLGEAKNIQYF. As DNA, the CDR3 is TGTGCCAGCAGTCCCCTCGGGGAGGCCAAAAACATTCAGTACTTC.

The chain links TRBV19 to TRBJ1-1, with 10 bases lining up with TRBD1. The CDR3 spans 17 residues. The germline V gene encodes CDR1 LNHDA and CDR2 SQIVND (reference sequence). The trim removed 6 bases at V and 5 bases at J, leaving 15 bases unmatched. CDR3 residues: CASSHAGTGVGATEAFF. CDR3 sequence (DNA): TGTGCCAGTAGCCACGCCGGGACAGGGGTAGGGGCTACTGAAGCTTTCTTT.

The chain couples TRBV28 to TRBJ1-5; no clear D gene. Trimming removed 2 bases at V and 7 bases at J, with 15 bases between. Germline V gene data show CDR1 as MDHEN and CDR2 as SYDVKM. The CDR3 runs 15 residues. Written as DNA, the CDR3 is TGTGCCAGCAGTTTACACGAATTAGGAGGCCAGCCCCAGCATTTT. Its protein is CASSLHELGGQPQHF.

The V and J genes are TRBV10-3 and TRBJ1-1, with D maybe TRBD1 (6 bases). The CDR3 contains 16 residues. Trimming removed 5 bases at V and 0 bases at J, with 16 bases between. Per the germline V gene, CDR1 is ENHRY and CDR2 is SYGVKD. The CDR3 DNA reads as TGTGCCATCAGTAATGGGGGCGCCCCTATGAACACTGAAGCTTTCTTT. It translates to CAISNGGAPMNTEAFF.

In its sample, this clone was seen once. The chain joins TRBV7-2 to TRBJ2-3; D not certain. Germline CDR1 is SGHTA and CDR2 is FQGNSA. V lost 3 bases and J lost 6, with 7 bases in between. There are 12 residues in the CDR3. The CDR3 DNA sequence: TGTGCCAGCAGCTTGATAGTCGATACGCAGTATTTT. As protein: CASSLIVDTQYF.

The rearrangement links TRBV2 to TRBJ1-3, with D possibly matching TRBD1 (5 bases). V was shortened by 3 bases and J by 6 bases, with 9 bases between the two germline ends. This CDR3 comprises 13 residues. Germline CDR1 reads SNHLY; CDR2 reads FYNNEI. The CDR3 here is CASSDRAQNTIYF. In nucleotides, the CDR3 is TGTGCCAGCAGTGACAGGGCACAAAACACCATATATTTT.

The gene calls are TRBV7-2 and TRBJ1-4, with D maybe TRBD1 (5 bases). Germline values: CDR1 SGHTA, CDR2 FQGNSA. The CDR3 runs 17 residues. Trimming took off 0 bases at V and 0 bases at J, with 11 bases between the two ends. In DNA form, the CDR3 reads TGTGCCAGCAGCTTAGCGCTGCGGGGCACAACTAATGAAAAACTGTTTTTT. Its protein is CASSLALRGTTNEKLFF.

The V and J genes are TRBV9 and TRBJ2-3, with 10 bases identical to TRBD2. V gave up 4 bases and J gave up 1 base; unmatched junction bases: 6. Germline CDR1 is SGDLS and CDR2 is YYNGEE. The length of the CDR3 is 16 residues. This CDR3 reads CASSQIGLAGTDTQYF. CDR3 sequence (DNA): TGTGCCAGCAGCCAAATAGGACTAGCGGGCACAGATACGCAGTATTTT.

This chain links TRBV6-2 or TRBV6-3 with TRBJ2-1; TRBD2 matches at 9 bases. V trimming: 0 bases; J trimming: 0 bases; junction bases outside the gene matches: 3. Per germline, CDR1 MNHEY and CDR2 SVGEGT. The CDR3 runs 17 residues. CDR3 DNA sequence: TGTGCCAGCAGTTACTCATTTAGCGGGAGCTCCTACAATGAGCAGTTCTTC. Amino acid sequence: CASSYSFSGSSYNEQFF.

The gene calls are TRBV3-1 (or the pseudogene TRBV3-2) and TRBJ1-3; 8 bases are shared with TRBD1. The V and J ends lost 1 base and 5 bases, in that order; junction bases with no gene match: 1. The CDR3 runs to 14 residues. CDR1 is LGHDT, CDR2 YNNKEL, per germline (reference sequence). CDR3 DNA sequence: TGTGCCAGCAGCCAAGGGACAGGGAGAAACACCATATATTTT. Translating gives CASSQGTGRNTIYF.